This T cell receptor beta chain was recorded in a study of CD8 T cells in ankylosing spondylitis. In this sample, this clonotype turned up a few times. The target antigen is unknown. Study results and caveats: Several highly homologous variants formed a TCR beta motif that appeared characteristic of ankylosing spondylitis blood. Within matched ankylosing spondylitis synovial fluid, disease-linked clones were reportedly significantly enriched.

Libraries for TCR beta were made by quantitative 5'-RACE with molecular barcodes. TCRdb re-called the 5' RACE reads with MiXCR, one entry per CDR3 protein. The profile shows a few hundred thousand distinct CDR3 sequences, under 30% of them singletons. Source material: blood, either unsorted or a sorted T cell fraction (not recorded which). The origin of this receptor is a male donor with ankylosing spondylitis or in good health (not recorded which).

This CDR3 reads CASSSIPTGDTQYF. DNA of the CDR3: TGCGCCAGCAGCTCCATCCCGACAGGAGATACGCAGTATTTT. The chain links TRBV5-1 to TRBJ2-3; possibly TRBD1 for D (6 bases). Germline assignment: CDR1 SGHRS and CDR2 YFSETQ. CDR3 length: 14 residues. The germline V and J ends were trimmed by 3 bases and 5 bases, with 13 bases remaining between them.